The 32 T cell receptor beta chains presented below share a single source sample, sequenced in a study of blood T cell repertoires in COVID-19 (dated by TCRdb to 2020 to 2021). Libraries came from the immunoSEQ multiplex PCR assay. TCRdb stores this immuneACCESS table with in-frame sequences only. Part of the clones is absent; in the studies checked, under half of the shortfall reflects unresolved V genes, and no reason is known for the rest. The table for this sample lists about 140,000 clones; 75% to 90% of them were counted only once. Roughly 1.5% of the sample lies in the top ten. The material sequenced was peripheral blood. The receptors were sampled from a woman aged 45 to 65 with acute or convalescent COVID-19.

As to this clone: At one end, the junction sequence differs from germline, possibly due to a read error. The CDR3 here is CASSFGRGSHEQYF. For the CDR3, the DNA is TGCGCCAGCAGCTTTGGCAGGGGCTCCCACGAGCAGTACTTC. This chain links TRBV5-1 with TRBJ2-7, with a tentative D call TRBD1 (6 bases). This CDR3 comprises 14 residues. Germline lookup yields CDR1 SGHRS and CDR2 YFSETQ.

The rearrangement uses TRBV27 and TRBJ1-4; D is undetermined. This CDR3 region has 13 residues. Germline V gives CDR1 MNHEY, CDR2 SMNVEV (reference sequence). V lost 6 bases, J lost 8 bases, and 13 bases lay in between. The chain's CDR3 is CASRMFSGEKLFF. CDR3 in DNA: TGTGCCAGCAGAATGTTCAGCGGGGAAAAACTGTTTTTT.

The rearrangement links TRBV24-1 to TRBJ1-5; unclear D gene. The CDR3 extends over 12 amino acids. Germline CDR1 is KGHDR and CDR2 is SFDVKD. Deletions cut 5 bases from V and 6 bases from J, with 7 bases between. The CDR3 here is CATSVRGQPQHF. DNA of the CDR3: TGTGCCACCAGTGTCCGGGGTCAGCCCCAGCATTTT.

The rearrangement joins TRBV9 to TRBJ2-1; 12 bases match TRBD2. V gave up 4 bases and J gave up 5 bases; unmatched junction bases: 4. CDR1 and CDR2 (germline): SGDLS, YYNGEE. The CDR3 contains 15 residues. CDR3 nucleotide sequence: TGTGCCAGCAGCACCCGACTAGCGGGAGACAATGAGCAGTTCTTC. Amino acids: CASSTRLAGDNEQFF.

The rearrangement uses TRBV6-1 and TRBJ1-2, with D possibly being TRBD1 (6 bases). The CDR3 consists of 13 residues. From germline, CDR1 is MNHNS and CDR2 SASEGT. Trimming shortened V by 6 bases and J by 5 bases, and 13 bases separated the two germline ends. CDR3 nucleotides: TGTGCCAGCAGCCAGGGGTATTTGTATGGCTACACCTTC. Protein sequence: CASSQGYLYGYTF.

The V and J genes are TRBV6-6 and TRBJ2-6; possible D gene TRBD2, 5 bases. Trimming left V 5 bases short and J 4 bases short, with 24 bases between. The CDR3 contains 19 residues. Germline loops: CDR1 MNHNY, CDR2 SVGAGI (reference sequence). The CDR3 DNA reads as TGTGCCAGCAGTCGATTCGGGATCACCATAATTGCCGGGGCCAACGTCCTGACTTTC. Residues: CASSRFGITIIAGANVLTF.

This sequence joins TRBV27 and TRBJ1-4; possible D gene TRBD1, 6 bases. Deletions cut 5 bases from V and 6 bases from J, with 16 bases between. From germline, CDR1 is MNHEY and CDR2 SMNVEV (reference sequence). This CDR3 is built from 15 residues. CDR3 region: CASSPTGPPYEKLFF. DNA for the CDR3: TGTGCCAGCAGTCCAACAGGGCCCCCTTATGAAAAACTGTTTTTT. Full variable domain (missing parts from reference TRBV27 and TRBJ1-4): EAQVTQNPRYLITVTGKKLTVTCSQNMNHEYMSWYRQDPGLGLRQIYYSMNVEVTDKGDVPEGYKVSRKEKRNFPLILESPSPNQTSLYFCASSPTGPPYEKLFFGSGTQLSVL.

This clone was detected a few times. The rearrangement joins TRBV2 to TRBJ2-1; TRBD2 matches at 10 bases. The V segment lost 11 bases and the J segment 2 bases; nucleotides outside the gene matches: 3. The CDR3 loop spans 13 amino acids. The germline CDR1 and CDR2 sequences are SNHLY and FYNNEI. The CDR3 spells CAGGLAAYNEQFF. CDR3 in DNA: TGTGCCGGAGGACTAGCGGCCTACAATGAGCAGTTCTTC.

The gene calls are TRBV13 and TRBJ1-1; possible D gene TRBD1, 6 bases. The CDR3 runs 16 residues. V lost 5 bases and J lost 1, with 17 bases in between. Germline V gene lookup returns CDR1 PRHDT and CDR2 FYEKMQ (reference sequence). Here the CDR3 DNA reads TGTGCCAGCAGCCTACGAACAGGGTTCTCGAACACTGAAGCTTTCTTT. The encoded protein is CASSLRTGFSNTEAFF.

This rearrangement joins TRBV19 to TRBJ1-2; maybe TRBD1 (6 bases). This CDR3 is 15 amino acids long. Looked up from germline, CDR1 is LNHDA and CDR2 is SQIVND (reference sequence). With 2 bases removed from V and 2 bases from J, the gap between germline ends came to 12 bases. The CDR3 nucleotides are TGTGCCAGTAGTATACGGTCCAGGGGCAACTATGGCTACACCTTC. This codes for CASSIRSRGNYGYTF.

The table lists this clone with a count of one. The DNA is left out, because the CDR3 cannot be placed on it with certainty; the CDR3 is given as TCRdb lists it. This chain joins TRBV19 and TRBJ2-1; TRBD2 was called by the table and not checked on the DNA. Including both end residues, the CDR3 is 13 amino acids long. Germline V gene lookup returns CDR1 LNHDA and CDR2 SQIVND (reference sequence). CDR3 in amino acids: CASILAGGNEQFF.

V is TRBV18 and J is TRBJ1-3; D is perhaps TRBD1 (6 bases). Germline assignment: CDR1 KGHSH and CDR2 LQKENI. V was clipped by 5 bases and J by 1 base, with 15 bases between them. CDR3 length: 16 residues. CDR3 nucleotide sequence: TGTGCCAGCTCAACTCAACAGGGTATATCTGGAAACACCATATATTTT. Protein product: CASSTQQGISGNTIYF. Looking up the rest from reference TRBV18 and TRBJ1-3 gives the full variable domain: NAGVMQNPRHLVRRRGQEARLRCSPMKGHSHVYWYRQLPEEGLKFMVYLQKENIIDESGMPKERFSAEFPKEGPSILRIQQVVRGDSAAYFCASSTQQGISGNTIYFGEGSWLTVV.

The V and J genes are TRBV4-1 and TRBJ1-2; 8 positions match TRBD1. Germline V CDR1 and CDR2: MGHRA, YSYEKL. The CDR3 spans 17 residues. With 0 bases clipped from V and 4 bases from J, the junction kept 10 bases outside the gene matches. In nucleotides, the CDR3 is TGCGCCAGCAGCCAAGATCCGACAGGACAGGGCCTCTATGGCTACACCTTC. As protein: CASSQDPTGQGLYGYTF.

Only a few counts were recorded for this clone. J is TRBJ2-7 and V is TRBV18; D unresolved. The CDR3 has 12 residues. Trimming pared 0 bases from V and 6 bases from J, leaving 6 bases between. The germline V gene has CDR1 KGHSH and CDR2 LQKENI. The CDR3 spells CASSPPAAEQYF. The CDR3 DNA sequence: TGTGCCAGCTCACCACCGGCCGCCGAGCAGTACTTC.

The chain combines TRBV7-9 with TRBJ2-3, with 11 bases lining up with TRBD2. Trimming at V came to 2 bases and at J to 4 bases, leaving 2 bases not matched to a gene. Germline CDR1 SEHNR, CDR2 FQNEAQ (reference sequence). CDR3 length: 15 residues. CDR3 DNA sequence: TGTGCCAGCAGCTTATTTAGCGGGGGGGCAGATACGCAGTATTTT. This codes for CASSLFSGGADTQYF.

This clone was seen more than once but under ten times. J is TRBJ2-5 and V is TRBV7-9; D is undetermined. The CDR3 length is 12 residues. Germline CDR1 and CDR2: SEHNR and FQNEAQ (reference sequence). V lost 3 bases to trimming and J lost 5 bases, with 7 bases between them. The CDR3 DNA follows: TGTGCCAGCAGCTTGTGGCCGGAGACCCAGTACTTC. It is translated as CASSLWPETQYF.

This CDR3 is CASSPQGYTEAFF. CDR3 nucleotide sequence: TGTGCCAGCAGTCCTCAGGGTTATACTGAAGCTTTCTTT. The genes are TRBV27 and TRBJ1-1; TRBD1 might be the D (5 bases). V lost 5 bases to trimming and J lost 5 bases, with 12 bases between them. Germline V gene sequence: CDR1 MNHEY, CDR2 SMNVEV (reference sequence). The CDR3 has 13 amino acids.

The gene calls are TRBV9 and TRBJ1-2; 9 bases fit TRBD1. V was pared by 4 bases and J by 6 bases, with 7 bases of the junction left unmatched. The V gene's germline CDR1 is SGDLS and CDR2 YYNGEE. The CDR3 has 14 residues. The CDR3: CASSPNRGQDGYTF. CDR3 in DNA: TGTGCCAGCAGCCCGAACAGGGGGCAGGATGGCTACACCTTC.

The chain joins TRBV6-5 to TRBJ1-1; perhaps TRBD1 as D (6 bases). Trimming removed 2 bases at V and 1 base at J, with 8 bases between. The CDR3 sequence is 14 residues long. CDR1 and CDR2 (germline): MNHEY, SVGAGI. CDR3 in DNA: TGTGCCAGCAGTTACCGGGGACAGAACACTGAAGCTTTCTTT. Residues: CASSYRGQNTEAFF.

This chain links TRBV9 with TRBJ2-1; TRBD2 is a possible D gene (5 bases). The V end lost 1 base, the J end lost 2 bases, and 13 bases lay between the germline ends. Germline V gives CDR1 SGDLS, CDR2 YYNGEE. CDR3 length: 16 residues. CDR3 nucleotides: TGTGCCAGCAGCGTAAGAGGTGATAGCGCCTACAATGAGCAGTTCTTC. Its protein is CASSVRGDSAYNEQFF.

The rearrangement joins TRBV19 to TRBJ1-5, with 7 bases aligning to TRBD1. Per the germline V gene, CDR1 is LNHDA and CDR2 is SQIVND (reference sequence). CDR3 length: 15 amino acids. With 7 bases clipped from V and 2 bases from J, the junction kept 8 bases outside the gene matches. As DNA, the CDR3 is TGTGCCAGTACCGGGCGCGGACAGGGCAATCAGCCCCAGCATTTT. Translated, it gives CASTGRGQGNQPQHF.

The genes are TRBV29-1 and TRBJ1-1, with a possible D match to TRBD1 (5 bases). V lost 6 bases to trimming and J lost 5 bases, with 22 bases between them. CDR1 is SQVTM and CDR2 is ANQGSEA in the germline V gene. The CDR3 runs 15 residues. The CDR3 nucleotides read TGCAGCGTCGGAAACGTCGGGGGAAAAAGAACTGAAGCTTTCTTT. Translating it yields CSVGNVGGKRTEAFF. Full variable domain (rest looked up from reference TRBV29-1 and TRBJ1-1): SAVISQKPSRDICQRGTSLTIQCQVDSQVTMMFWYRQQPGQSLTLIATANQGSEATYESGFVIDKFPISRPNLTFSTLTVSNMSPEDSSIYLCSVGNVGGKRTEAFFGQGTRLTVV.

The rearrangement links TRBV19 to TRBJ2-7; 8 bases agree with TRBD1. The ends lost 4 bases at V and 3 bases at J; junction bases unmatched: 11. CDR3 length equals 16 residues. CDR1 is LNHDA and CDR2 is SQIVND in the germline V gene (reference sequence). The CDR3 DNA follows: TGTGCCAGTAGTACGTCCGCCGGGACAGGTGTCTACGAGCAGTACTTC. This sequence encodes CASSTSAGTGVYEQYF.

The genes are TRBV6-6 and TRBJ2-1, with 8 bases lining up with TRBD2. Per the germline V gene, CDR1 is MNHNY and CDR2 is SVGAGI (reference sequence). Losses at the gene ends were 6 bases for V and 3 bases for J; bases not matched to a gene: 4. The CDR3 covers 14 residues. DNA for the CDR3: TGTGCCAGCAGCATGCGGGGGGACTACAATGAGCAGTTCTTC. It specifies CASSMRGDYNEQFF.

This clone appeared once. J is TRBJ1-5 and V is TRBV2; D is undetermined. Between the trimmed V and J ends, which lost 5 bases and 3 bases, there was a span of 11 bases. CDR3 length: 14 residues. Germline V gene sequence: CDR1 SNHLY, CDR2 FYNNEI. The CDR3 coding sequence is TGTGCCAGCAGTTTTTTGGGCACCAATCAGCCCCAGCATTTT. Its translation is CASSFLGTNQPQHF.

This chain connects TRBV6-5 to TRBJ2-1; D perhaps matches TRBD1 (5 bases). This CDR3 has 13 residues. In germline, CDR1 is MNHEY, CDR2 SVGAGI. Trimming took 6 bases from V and 5 from J, leaving 11 bases between them. The CDR3: CASSLDSDNEQFF. Here the CDR3 DNA reads TGTGCCAGCAGCCTCGACAGTGACAATGAGCAGTTCTTC.

V usage is TRBV4-2 and J usage is TRBJ2-7; 7 bases align to TRBD1. CDR3 length: 15 amino acids. Trimming removed 0 bases from V and 2 bases from J; junction bases left unmatched: 4. Germline lookup yields CDR1 LGHNA and CDR2 YNFKEQ. The CDR3 DNA follows: TGTGCCAGCAGCCAAGATAGGGGGCCTACCTACGAGCAGTACTTC. It encodes CASSQDRGPTYEQYF.

In this sample, this clone turned up once. This chain joins TRBV19 and TRBJ1-6, with D maybe TRBD1 (6 bases). The germline CDR1 and CDR2 sequences are LNHDA and SQIVND (reference sequence). This CDR3 is built from 16 residues. V lost 5 bases and J 4 bases, leaving 15 bases between the germline ends. The CDR3 loop is CASSVSGTSYNSPLHF. CDR3 in DNA: TGTGCCAGTAGTGTCTCGGGGACAAGTTATAATTCACCCCTCCACTTT.

The chain combines TRBV12-3 or TRBV12-4 with TRBJ1-2, with TRBD1 as a possible D gene (5 bases). The CDR3 extends over 13 amino acids. V was trimmed by 6 bases and J by 7 bases, leaving 15 bases between them. CDR3 sequence reads: CASSPTGGSGYTF. CDR3 in DNA: TGTGCCAGCAGCCCGACGGGGGGAAGTGGCTACACCTTC.

This sequence joins TRBV3-1 (or the pseudogene TRBV3-2) and TRBJ1-6; 9 bases line up with TRBD1. CDR1 is LGHDT and CDR2 is YNNKEL in the germline V gene (reference sequence). The CDR3 runs 16 residues. The V segment lost 4 bases and the J segment 10 bases; nucleotides outside the gene matches: 11. The CDR3 bases are TGTGCCAGCAGCCCCCGGGTGGGGACAGGGAAATCACCCCTCCACTTT. Residues: CASSPRVGTGKSPLHF.

The sample holds one count of this clone. The V call is TRBV24-1, the J call TRBJ2-3, with TRBD2 matching over 7 bases. The J segment lost 0 bases and the V segment lost 11 bases, leaving 7 bases of the junction unmatched. Germline-derived CDR1 and CDR2 are KGHDR and SFDVKD. This CDR3 has 14 amino acids. DNA of the CDR3: TGTGCCATTACCGGGACTAAGAGCACAGATACGCAGTATTTT. Its protein is CAITGTKSTDTQYF.

The chain employs TRBV6-5 and TRBJ2-6, with D tentatively TRBD1 (6 bases). The ends were cut back, 6 bases at V and 2 bases at J, with 11 bases in the middle. This CDR3 is 15 amino acids long. The V gene's germline CDR1 is MNHEY and CDR2 SVGAGI. In DNA, the CDR3 is TGTGCCAGCAGCCGGGACACTCCTGGGGCCAACGTCCTGACTTTC. This translates into CASSRDTPGANVLTF.